These T cell receptor beta chains were read from a single sample in a study of regulatory T cells in long-lasting Graves disease. Each CDR3 protein is one row after TCRdb ran MiXCR on the multiplex PCR reads. The data show a few hundred thousand distinct CDR3 sequences, roughly 16% seen once. These data are also associated with another study on T cells in Graves' hyperthyroidism and ophthalmopathy.

The source was peripheral blood mononuclear cells (PBMCs), collected at new diagnosis, from a patient treated with antithyroid drugs. The receptors shown here come from a woman aged 18-29 years with Graves disease. Both conserved end residues are part of each CDR3. The order of the fields is J gene, clone size, D gene, V gene, CDR3 protein, CDR3 DNA. The D gene is left open where the match is weak. For some rows the clone size is stated as once, few or many, or as a class when expanded; others skip it.

j_call: TRBJ2-1; clone_size: many; d_call: NA; v_call: TRBV3-1; cdr3_aa: CASSSLPLNEQFF; cdr3_nt: TGTGCCAGCAGCTCCCTGCCGCTTAATGAGCAGTTCTTC
j_call: TRBJ2-5; clone_size: NA; d_call: TRBD2; v_call: TRBV3-1; cdr3_aa: CASSQLTSGSETQYF; cdr3_nt: TGTGCCAGCAGCCAGTTGACTAGCGGGAGTGAGACCCAGTACTTC
j_call: TRBJ2-6; clone_size: few; d_call: NA; v_call: TRBV30; cdr3_aa: CASGGGSGANVLTF; cdr3_nt: TGTGCCTCGGGCGGTGGCTCTGGGGCCAACGTCCTGACTTTC
j_call: TRBJ2-7; clone_size: NA; d_call: TRBD2; v_call: TRBV28; cdr3_aa: CASSPRLAGGHYEQYF; cdr3_nt: TGTGCCAGCAGTCCGAGACTAGCGGGGGGGCACTACGAGCAGTACTTC
j_call: TRBJ2-2; clone_size: many; d_call: TRBD1; v_call: TRBV30; cdr3_aa: CASHDRAGNTGELFF; cdr3_nt: TGTGCCTCCCACGACAGGGCAGGAAACACCGGGGAGCTGTTTTTT
j_call: TRBJ2-7; clone_size: few; d_call: TRBD2; v_call: TRBV29-1; cdr3_aa: CSGAGFSYEQYF; cdr3_nt: TGCAGCGGAGCGGGGTTCTCCTACGAGCAGTACTTC
j_call: TRBJ2-7; clone_size: many; d_call: NA; v_call: TRBV5-1; cdr3_aa: CASRQGFDEQYF; cdr3_nt: TGCGCCAGCAGACAAGGCTTCGACGAGCAGTACTTC
j_call: TRBJ2-1; clone_size: NA; d_call: NA; v_call: TRBV6-1; cdr3_aa: CASTNLRGAGPNEQFF; cdr3_nt: TGTGCCAGCACGAACCTCCGGGGGGCCGGACCCAATGAGCAGTTCTTC
j_call: TRBJ2-5; clone_size: few; d_call: TRBD1; v_call: TRBV9; cdr3_aa: CASNRGGQGVETQYF; cdr3_nt: TGTGCCAGCAATCGAGGGGGACAGGGGGTTGAGACCCAGTACTTC
j_call: TRBJ1-6; clone_size: many; d_call: NA; v_call: TRBV20-1; cdr3_aa: CSARDQAGQSPLHF; cdr3_nt: TGCAGTGCTAGAGATCAGGCAGGGCAATCACCCCTCCACTTT
j_call: TRBJ2-2; clone_size: many; d_call: TRBD1; v_call: TRBV2; cdr3_aa: CASIGQGITNTGELFF; cdr3_nt: TGTGCCAGCATCGGACAGGGAATTACGAACACCGGGGAGCTGTTTTTT
j_call: TRBJ2-1; clone_size: many; d_call: NA; v_call: TRBV6-2/TRBV6-3; cdr3_aa: CASSYSNSRNEQFF; cdr3_nt: TGTGCCAGCAGTTACAGTAACTCAAGGAATGAGCAGTTCTTC
j_call: TRBJ1-2; clone_size: NA; d_call: NA; v_call: TRBV4-1; cdr3_aa: CASSRLVPNYGYTF; cdr3_nt: TGCGCCAGCAGCCGTCTCGTACCTAACTATGGCTACACCTTC
j_call: TRBJ1-6; clone_size: NA; d_call: NA; v_call: TRBV7-2; cdr3_aa: CAGSLRYQQANSPLHF; cdr3_nt: TGTGCCGGCAGCTTGCGTTATCAACAAGCTAATTCACCCCTCCACTTT
j_call: TRBJ2-1; clone_size: many; d_call: NA; v_call: TRBV13; cdr3_aa: CASRRRGEVNEQFF; cdr3_nt: TGTGCCAGCAGACGGAGAGGAGAAGTTAATGAGCAGTTCTTC
j_call: TRBJ2-1; clone_size: many; d_call: TRBD2; v_call: TRBV2; cdr3_aa: CASSPTSGGTYNEQFF; cdr3_nt: TGTGCCAGCAGTCCGACTAGCGGGGGAACCTACAATGAGCAGTTCTTC
j_call: TRBJ2-3; clone_size: few; d_call: NA; v_call: TRBV5-1; cdr3_aa: CASSEQDTQYF; cdr3_nt: TGCGCCAGCAGCGAACAGGATACGCAGTATTTT
j_call: TRBJ1-6; clone_size: few; d_call: NA; v_call: TRBV20-1; cdr3_aa: CSARETVSNSPLHF; cdr3_nt: TGCAGTGCTAGAGAGACAGTTTCTAATTCACCCCTCCACTTT